The 8 T cell receptor beta chains given below trace back to one sample, sequenced in a study of T cells after posttransplantation cyclophosphamide. Busulfan-fludarabine conditioning, marrow transplant, and cyclophosphamide on days +3 and +4 were administered. Profiled with immunoSEQ multiplex PCR; TCRdb holds only in-frame clones, not every one. The table shows tens of thousands of clones, with around 80% occurring only once. Specimen: CD4+ T cells sorted from blood, collected roughly 2,000 days after a stem cell transplant with posttransplant cyclophosphamide. The receptor source for this set is a female patient aged 35 to 55 who received an allogeneic stem cell transplant from a related donor, was CMV-positive, and had no GVHD. Part of the T cell pool may stem from the graft donor.

The V call is TRBV5-4, the J call TRBJ1-5, with D maybe TRBD1 (5 bases). Germline CDR1 SGHNT, CDR2 YYREEE (reference sequence). V was clipped by 1 base and J by 3 bases, with 14 bases between them. CDR3 length: 16 amino acids. CDR3 sequence: CASSLRIGGVNQPQHF. In nucleotides, the CDR3 is TGTGCCAGCAGCTTGAGGATTGGGGGGGTCAATCAGCCCCAGCATTTT. Using reference TRBV5-4 and TRBJ1-5 for the parts outside the CDR3, the full variable domain is ETGVTQSPTHLIKTRGQQVTLRCSSQSGHNTVSWYQQALGQGPQFIFQYYREEENGRGNFPPRFSGLQFPNYSSELNVNALELDDSALYLCASSLRIGGVNQPQHFGDGTRLSIL.

This chain links TRBV19 with TRBJ1-5; D is possibly TRBD1 (5 bases). The CDR3 extends over 14 amino acids. The germline V gene has CDR1 LNHDA and CDR2 SQIVND (reference sequence). Trimming removed 7 bases at V and 7 bases at J, with 17 bases between. CDR3 sequence: CASNFGGKGQPQHF. The CDR3 bases are TGTGCCAGTAACTTCGGGGGGAAGGGGCAGCCCCAGCATTTT.

Note on this clone: The junction shows a germline mismatch at one end, possibly a read error. The chain has TRBV9 and TRBJ1-1; TRBD1 matches at 11 bases. Germline CDR1 SGDLS, CDR2 YYNGEE. CDR3 size: 15 residues. The CDR3 DNA reads TGTGCCAGCAGCTCTACTGCCCTCGGGACAGGGGGAGAAGCTTTT. Translated, it gives CASSSTALGTGGEAF.

The DNA of the CDR3 is TGTGCCAGCAGTTTCCGCGCACCGGGACTAGCGGGGGGTGAAGAGACCCAGTACTTC. It is translated as CASSFRAPGLAGGEETQYF. This chain uses TRBV27 with TRBJ2-5; 15 bases agree with TRBD2. The CDR3 length is 19 residues. The J segment lost 3 bases and the V segment lost 3 bases, leaving 11 bases of the junction unmatched. The V gene's germline CDR1 is MNHEY and CDR2 SMNVEV (reference sequence).

This chain connects TRBV19 to TRBJ2-5; TRBD1 might be the D (6 bases). The V and J ends lost 3 bases and 1 base respectively, with 9 bases between them. In germline, CDR1 is LNHDA, CDR2 SQIVND (reference sequence). The CDR3 consists of 14 residues. The CDR3 spells CASSIGQLQETQYF. The CDR3 DNA sequence: TGTGCCAGTAGTATTGGACAGCTCCAAGAGACCCAGTACTTC.

J is TRBJ1-2 and V is TRBV6-7, with 9 bases matching TRBD1. TRBV6-7 is placed among ORFs of uncertain function. The CDR3 consists of 13 residues. Unmatched junction bases numbered 3, after V lost 10 bases and J lost 0 bases. The CDR3 sequence: CAKWTGANYGYTF. The CDR3 nucleotides read TGTGCCAAGTGGACAGGGGCTAACTATGGCTACACCTTC.

This chain connects TRBV28 to TRBJ1-5; tentative D call: TRBD1 (5 bases). V was trimmed by 7 bases and J by 0 bases, leaving 22 bases between them. The CDR3 covers 18 residues. Germline CDR1 reads MDHEN; CDR2 reads SYDVKM. DNA for the CDR3: TGTGCCAGCATCGCAGAGGCAGGGTTAGGGGTTAGCAATCAGCCCCAGCATTTT. It yields the protein CASIAEAGLGVSNQPQHF.

The gene calls are TRBV10-3 and TRBJ2-1; TRBD1 matches at 9 bases. Germline V CDR1 and CDR2: ENHRY, SYGVKD. Losses at the gene ends were 8 bases for V and 2 bases for J; bases not matched to a gene: 10. The CDR3 contains 16 residues. The DNA for the CDR3 is TGTGCCATCTCTTCAGCAACAGGGGGCGCCTACAATGAGCAGTTCTTC. It is translated as CAISSATGGAYNEQFF.